This TCR beta chain was obtained from a study of OX40 agonist ivuxolimab in advanced cancers. Deletions cut 7 bases from V and 5 bases from J, with 15 bases between. Germline CDR1 reads MNHEY; CDR2 reads SMNVEV (reference sequence). The CDR3 is 13 residues long. The protocol was immunoSEQ multiplex PCR, while the TCRdb copy is restricted to in-frame clones and leaves out a portion. The data hold tens of thousands of clones, with about four fifths observed a single time. The specimen comprised CD4+ or CD8+ T cells sorted from blood, sampled in a trial of the OX40 agonist ivuxolimab. The origin of this receptor is an adult with an advanced solid tumor such as melanoma, head and neck, liver or kidney cancer. V gene TRBV27 combines with J gene TRBJ2-7, with D hard to call. The CDR3 sequence: CASMDGSAHEQYF. CDR3 nucleotide sequence: TGTGCCAGCATGGACGGGTCCGCCCACGAGCAGTACTTC.